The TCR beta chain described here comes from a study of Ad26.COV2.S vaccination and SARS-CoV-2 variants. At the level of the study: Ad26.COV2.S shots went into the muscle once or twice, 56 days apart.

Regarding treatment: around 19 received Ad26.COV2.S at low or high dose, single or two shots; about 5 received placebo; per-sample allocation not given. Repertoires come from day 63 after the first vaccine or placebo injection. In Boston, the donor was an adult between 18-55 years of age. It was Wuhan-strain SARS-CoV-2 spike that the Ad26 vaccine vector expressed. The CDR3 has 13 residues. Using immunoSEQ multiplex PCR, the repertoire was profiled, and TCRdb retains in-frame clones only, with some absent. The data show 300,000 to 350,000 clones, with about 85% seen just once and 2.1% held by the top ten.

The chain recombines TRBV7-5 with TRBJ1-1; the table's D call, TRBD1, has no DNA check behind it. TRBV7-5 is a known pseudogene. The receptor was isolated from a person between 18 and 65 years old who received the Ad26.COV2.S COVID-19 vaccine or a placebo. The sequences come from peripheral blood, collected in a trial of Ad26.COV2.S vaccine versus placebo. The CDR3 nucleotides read TGTGTCAGAAAATCGCAGGGGGGCACTGAAGCTTTCTTT. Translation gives CVRKSQGGTEAFF.